The rows below give T cell receptor beta chains drawn from one sample of a study of T cell therapy after organ transplantation. Profiling relied on immunoSEQ multiplex PCR, and the TCRdb table lists in-frame clones only, not all of them. The table includes about 6,000 clones, around 74% detected once. Their recognized antigens are unknown. This sample comprised CD8+ T cells from blood, obtained after autologous CMV-specific T cell therapy. The receptors come from a human patient who had received a solid organ transplant and had CMV disease. Certain T cells may be donor cells from the graft. The CDR3 runs from the conserved cysteine through the conserved F or W. The D gene is left open where the match is weak. Size tells how often a clone was seen (once, few, many) or the class of an expanded clone, and some rows leave it out.

>TRBV29-1|.|TRBJ2-2|.
CSAPDGNRELFF
TGCAGCGCCCCGGACGGCAACCGGGAGCTGTTTTTT
>TRBV4-1|few|TRBJ1-2|TRBD1
CASSHRDSANYGYTF
TGCGCCAGCAGCCATCGGGACAGCGCTAACTATGGCTACACCTTC
>TRBV4-1|.|TRBJ2-5|TRBD2
CASSQVLAGGRQETQYF
TGCGCCAGCAGCCAAGTACTAGCGGGAGGCCGACAAGAGACCCAGTACTTC
>TRBV5-1|.|TRBJ2-2|.
CASSLYGSNTGELFF
TGCGCCAGCAGCTTGTACGGCTCGAACACCGGGGAGCTGTTTTTT
>TRBV27|.|TRBJ2-7|TRBD1
CASRWTGGYEQYF
TGTGCCAGCAGGTGGACAGGGGGCTACGAGCAGTACTTC
>TRBV28|.|TRBJ2-1|.
CASSGGTNSYNEQFF
TGTGCCAGCAGTGGCGGGACAAACTCCTACAATGAGCAGTTCTTC
>TRBV4-3|.|TRBJ2-3|TRBD2
CASSQSRAGGDTQYF
TGCGCCAGCAGCCAATCGCGGGCGGGAGGGGATACGCAGTATTTT
>TRBV9|.|TRBJ1-2|.
CASSATGGFSYGYTF
TGTGCCAGCAGCGCCACTGGAGGGTTTTCCTATGGCTACACCTTC
>TRBV28|medium-sized|TRBJ1-5|.
CASSLIVASNQPQHF
TGTGCCAGCAGTTTAATTGTGGCCTCCAATCAGCCCCAGCATTTT
>TRBV18|few|TRBJ2-7|.
CASSLIDEQYF
TGTGCCAGCTCACTTATTGACGAGCAGTACTTC
>TRBV9|.|TRBJ2-1|TRBD2
CASSVVAGVYNEQFF
TGTGCCAGCAGCGTAGTGGCGGGGGTCTACAATGAGCAGTTCTTC
>TRBV11-2|once|TRBJ1-1|.
CASSPSLNTEAFF
TGTGCCAGCAGCCCCTCATTGAACACTGAAGCTTTCTTT
>TRBV21-1|.|TRBJ2-3|.
CASSKGDYPGTDTQYF
TGTGCCAGCAGCAAAGGGGACTACCCGGGCACAGATACGCAGTATTTT
>TRBV30|.|TRBJ2-7|TRBD2
CAWSVSGGSLYEQYF
TGTGCCTGGAGTGTATCGGGGGGATCTCTCTACGAGCAGTACTTC
>TRBV19|once|TRBJ2-3|TRBD2
CASSFSGRSTDTQYF
TGTGCCAGTAGTTTTAGCGGGAGGAGCACAGATACGCAGTATTTT
>TRBV6-6|.|TRBJ2-1|TRBD2
CASSPPTSGRNEQFF
TGTGCCAGCAGTCCTCCGACTAGCGGGAGGAATGAGCAGTTCTTC
>TRBV4-3|.|TRBJ2-4|TRBD2
CASSQASSGPNIQYF
TGCGCCAGCAGCCAGGCCTCTAGCGGTCCGAACATTCAGTACTTC
>TRBV4-2|.|TRBJ2-2|TRBD2
CASSQRLAGGKAGELFF
TGTGCCAGCAGCCAACGGCTAGCGGGAGGAAAAGCCGGGGAGCTGTTTTTT
>TRBV6-1|.|TRBJ2-2|.
CASSEASGNTGELFF
TGTGCCAGCAGTGAAGCTAGCGGGAACACCGGGGAGCTGTTTTTT
>TRBV5-6|.|TRBJ1-5|TRBD1
CASSLLAILGQGRNQPQHF
TGTGCCAGCAGCTTGCTCGCAATATTAGGACAGGGGCGCAATCAGCCCCAGCATTTT
>TRBV19|large|TRBJ1-2|TRBD1
CASSMRDRFNYGYTF
TGTGCCAGTAGTATGCGGGACAGATTTAACTATGGCTACACCTTC
>TRBV12-5|once|TRBJ2-2|TRBD2
CASALVASGVNTGELFF
TGTGCTAGTGCCCTAGTGGCTAGCGGGGTTAACACCGGGGAGCTGTTTTTT
>TRBV4-2|.|TRBJ1-5|.
CASSQDRGSNQPQHF
TGTGCCAGCAGCCAAGACAGGGGTAGCAATCAGCCCCAGCATTTT
>TRBV4-1|.|TRBJ2-7|TRBD2
CASSRLASSSYEQYF
TGCGCCAGCAGCCGACTAGCTTCCTCCTCCTACGAGCAGTACTTC
>TRBV9|.|TRBJ2-2|.
CASSEGQSTGELFF
TGTGCCAGCAGCGAGGGGCAGAGCACCGGGGAGCTGTTTTTT
>TRBV10-3|.|TRBJ2-2|TRBD2
CAISVLAGWEAGELFF
TGTGCCATCAGTGTTCTAGCGGGATGGGAAGCCGGGGAGCTGTTTTTT
>TRBV19|.|TRBJ1-5|.
CASSISGAPNQPQHF
TGTGCCAGTAGTATCAGCGGAGCACCCAACCAGCCCCAGCATTTT
>TRBV4-1|.|TRBJ2-3|.
CASSQERGPDTQYF
TGCGCCAGCAGCCAAGAGCGGGGACCAGATACGCAGTATTTT
>TRBV28|.|TRBJ2-7|.
CASSSDLYEQYF
TGTGCCAGCAGTTCGGACCTCTACGAGCAGTACTTC
>TRBV19|.|TRBJ2-7|.
CASSAGGSSYEQYF
TGTGCCAGTAGTGCCGGAGGATCCTCCTACGAGCAGTACTTC
>TRBV4-3|.|TRBJ2-1|.
CASSQEQDPDNEQFF
TGCGCCAGCAGCCAAGAACAGGACCCAGACAATGAGCAGTTCTTC
>TRBV4-3|.|TRBJ2-2|TRBD2
CASSQDRLAGVVRGELFF
TGCGCCAGCAGCCAAGATAGGCTAGCGGGAGTAGTCCGCGGGGAGCTGTTTTTT
>TRBV5-5|.|TRBJ2-1|TRBD2
CASSGTSNEQFF
TGTGCCAGCAGCGGGACTAGCAATGAGCAGTTCTTC
>TRBV19|.|TRBJ2-1|.
CASSWVGHSYNEQFF
TGTGCCAGTAGTTGGGTCGGCCACTCCTACAATGAGCAGTTCTTC
>TRBV6-9|few|TRBJ2-1|TRBD2
CASNGLAGDNEQFF
TGTGCCAGCAACGGACTAGCGGGAGATAATGAGCAGTTCTTC
>TRBV9|few|TRBJ1-5|.
CASSVGGHQPQHF
TGTGCCAGCAGCGTAGGGGGCCATCAGCCCCAGCATTTT
>TRBV7-2|medium-sized|TRBJ2-7|.
CASSFGHSYEQYF
TGTGCCAGCAGCTTTGGACATTCCTACGAGCAGTACTTC
>TRBV6-1|.|TRBJ2-3|TRBD2
CASSESPPWTSGPTDTQYF
TGTGCCAGCAGTGAATCCCCACCCTGGACTAGCGGCCCCACAGATACGCAGTATTTT
>TRBV9|.|TRBJ2-4|TRBD2
CASSGGTSGRTIQYF
TGTGCCAGCAGCGGGGGGACTAGCGGGAGGACCATTCAGTACTTC
>TRBV4-3|.|TRBJ2-7|.
CASSQEWRGGYEQYF
TGCGCCAGCAGCCAAGAGTGGAGGGGGGGGTACGAGCAGTACTTC
>TRBV11-3|.|TRBJ2-2|TRBD2
CASSLELAGGGTGELFF
TGTGCCAGCAGCTTAGAACTAGCGGGAGGAGGTACCGGGGAGCTGTTTTTT
>TRBV28|.|TRBJ1-2|.
CASSFRENNYGYTF
TGTGCCAGCAGTTTTCGGGAAAATAACTATGGCTACACCTTC
>TRBV7-6|.|TRBJ2-1|TRBD2
CASSLATSGSRNEQFF
TGTGCCAGCAGCCTCGCTACTAGCGGGAGCCGTAATGAGCAGTTCTTC
>TRBV7-7|medium-sized|TRBJ2-7|.
CASSPDIGPYEQYF
TGTGCTAGCAGCCCAGACATAGGTCCCTACGAGCAGTACTTC
>TRBV2|.|TRBJ1-2|TRBD1
CASSEDRGLNYGYTF
TGTGCCAGCAGTGAGGACAGGGGCCTTAACTATGGCTACACCTTC
>TRBV7-9|few|TRBJ2-2|TRBD1
CATRDRGTGELFF
TGTGCCACACGGGACAGGGGAACCGGGGAGCTGTTTTTT
>TRBV5-6|.|TRBJ2-1|.
CASSLETRPRDEQFF
TGTGCCAGCAGCTTGGAGACGCGCCCCCGGGATGAGCAGTTCTTC
>TRBV25-1|.|TRBJ1-1|.
CASSEGGVEAFF
TGTGCCAGCAGTGAAGGGGGCGTTGAAGCTTTCTTT
>TRBV5-1|.|TRBJ2-2|TRBD2
CASSLRREGLGDGELFF
TGCGCCAGCAGCTTGCGGCGGGAGGGCCTTGGTGACGGGGAGCTGTTTTTT
>TRBV9|.|TRBJ2-5|.
CASSAGAKETQYF
TGTGCCAGCAGCGCTGGGGCAAAAGAGACCCAGTACTTC
>TRBV9|.|TRBJ2-1|.
CASGGRTDNEQFF
TGTGCCAGCGGGGGGAGGACAGACAATGAGCAGTTCTTC
>TRBV6-5|large|TRBJ2-7|TRBD2
CASSPSGTSYEQYF
TGTGCCAGCAGCCCCAGCGGGACGTCCTACGAGCAGTACTTC
>TRBV27|.|TRBJ2-5|.
CASSPRVRAEETQYF
TGTGCCAGCAGTCCCCGGGTTAGGGCGGAAGAGACCCAGTACTTC